This T cell receptor beta chain was documented in a study of cytomegalovirus exposure and HLA in healthy donors. This CDR3 has 11 residues. In germline, CDR1 is MDHEN, CDR2 SYDVKM. V was pared by 5 bases and J by 4 bases, with 6 bases between. Concerning this clone itself: What it binds is unknown. In the same sample, other DNA sequences code for this CDR3.

The PCR made use of 60 Vbeta and 13 Jbeta primers. TCRdb keeps only in-frame clones here, not all; method: immunoSEQ multiplex PCR. In the table there are about 180,000 clones, 76% of which are singletons. Study-wide points: Within a later analysis, the majority of CMV-associated TCR beta chains appeared HLA-restricted. Available immune exposure information was restricted to CMV serostatus only.

The chain carries TRBV28 and TRBJ2-7; D gene uncertain. The origin of this receptor is a man aged 18 to 30 in good health and CMV-seronegative. The specimen sequenced was PBMCs. Written as DNA, the CDR3 is TGTGCCAGCAGTCTTACATACGAGCAGTACTTC. Amino acid sequence: CASSLTYEQYF.